These T cell receptor beta chains were read from a single sample in a study of blood T cell repertoires in COVID-19. TCRdb's table, derived via immunoSEQ multiplex PCR, lists solely in-frame clones and lacks some. The sample shows approximately 150,000 clones, about nine tenths of them seen only once. The material sequenced was peripheral blood. Receptor source: an older man with acute or convalescent COVID-19. Both conserved end residues are part of each CDR3. Fields, in order: V gene, D gene, J gene, clone size, CDR3 protein, CDR3 DNA. A D gene is named only where the DNA matches it firmly. A row's size may be missing; if present it is once, few, many or a size class.

v_call: TRBV5-6
d_call: TRBD2
j_call: TRBJ2-3
clone_size: -
cdr3_aa: CASSYLTSAGDTDTQYF
cdr3_nt: TGTGCCAGCAGCTATTTAACTAGCGCGGGAGACACAGATACGCAGTATTTT

v_call: TRBV9
d_call: -
j_call: TRBJ1-1
clone_size: -
cdr3_aa: CASSVGGMNTEAFF
cdr3_nt: TGTGCCAGCAGCGTAGGGGGCATGAACACTGAAGCTTTCTTT

v_call: TRBV30
d_call: -
j_call: TRBJ1-1
clone_size: -
cdr3_aa: CAWNLQGHTEAFF
cdr3_nt: TGTGCCTGGAATCTGCAGGGTCATACTGAAGCTTTCTTT

v_call: TRBV4-1
d_call: -
j_call: TRBJ2-1
clone_size: -
cdr3_aa: CASSQTRQVPHEQFF
cdr3_nt: TGCGCCAGCAGCCAAACCCGACAGGTACCCCATGAGCAGTTCTTC

v_call: TRBV5-1
d_call: TRBD1
j_call: TRBJ2-5
clone_size: -
cdr3_aa: CASSPGTGEIQETQYF
cdr3_nt: TGCGCCAGCAGCCCCGGGACAGGGGAGATCCAAGAGACCCAGTACTTC

v_call: TRBV5-1
d_call: TRBD2
j_call: TRBJ2-5
clone_size: -
cdr3_aa: CASSPGTSGGDQETQYF
cdr3_nt: TGCGCCAGCAGCCCCGGGACTAGCGGGGGGGACCAAGAGACCCAGTACTTC

v_call: TRBV23-1
d_call: -
j_call: TRBJ1-1
clone_size: -
cdr3_aa: CASSPRGEGVEAFF
cdr3_nt: TGCGCCAGCAGTCCTAGAGGGGAGGGAGTTGAAGCTTTCTTT

v_call: TRBV7-3
d_call: TRBD2
j_call: TRBJ2-3
clone_size: -
cdr3_aa: CASSLTPGLAGADTQYF
cdr3_nt: TGTGCCAGCAGCTTAACGCCGGGGCTAGCGGGAGCAGATACGCAGTATTTT

v_call: TRBV19
d_call: TRBD1
j_call: TRBJ2-3
clone_size: -
cdr3_aa: CASSIRQGGADTQYF
cdr3_nt: TGTGCCAGTAGTATCCGACAGGGGGGAGCAGATACGCAGTATTTT

v_call: TRBV7-8
d_call: TRBD2
j_call: TRBJ2-1
clone_size: -
cdr3_aa: CASSLRVAGGWGEQFF
cdr3_nt: TGTGCCAGCAGCTTACGAGTAGCGGGGGGATGGGGTGAGCAGTTCTTC

v_call: TRBV13
d_call: TRBD2
j_call: TRBJ2-7
clone_size: -
cdr3_aa: CASSPRTGRLAGGPEQYF
cdr3_nt: TGTGCCAGCAGCCCCCGGACAGGGCGACTAGCGGGAGGTCCCGAGCAGTACTTC

v_call: TRBV28
d_call: TRBD1
j_call: TRBJ1-1
clone_size: -
cdr3_aa: CATILDRGRPEAFF
cdr3_nt: TGTGCCACCATCTTGGACAGGGGGCGGCCGGAAGCTTTCTTT

v_call: TRBV28
d_call: TRBD1
j_call: TRBJ1-1
clone_size: -
cdr3_aa: CASWTGGAGGAFF
cdr3_nt: TGTGCCAGTTGGACAGGGGGCGCCGGGGGAGCTTTCTTT

v_call: TRBV29-1
d_call: TRBD2
j_call: TRBJ2-7
clone_size: -
cdr3_aa: CSVETSGSLEQYF
cdr3_nt: TGCAGCGTTGAGACTAGCGGGAGTCTCGAGCAGTACTTC

v_call: TRBV5-1
d_call: -
j_call: TRBJ2-7
clone_size: few
cdr3_aa: CASSFRGPRSYEQYF
cdr3_nt: TGCGCCAGCAGCTTTCGCGGGCCAAGATCCTACGAGCAGTACTTC